This T cell receptor (beta chain) is drawn from a study of T cells after yellow fever vaccination. Findings and caveats of the study: Clonotypes shared by both compartments, CD4 and CD8, made up a small share. In FACS-sorted repertoires, abundant clonotypes from the bulk population could appear as contaminants.

This clonotype turned up a few times. Its specificity is unknown. A 5'RACE template-switching step, the method used to make TCR cDNA, added a universal primer site and UMIs. MiXCR was run by TCRdb on the 5' RACE reads, yielding one entry per CDR3 protein. Of 620,000 or so distinct CDR3 sequences in the sample, around 17% were seen once. The sample here was PBMCs, taken 5 to 6 days after the first yellow fever vaccination. This sequence was found in a young man who received the YFV17D yellow fever vaccine.

DNA for the CDR3: TGTGCCAGCTCACCCAGGAGGGAGTCCTATGGCTACACCTTC. Translation gives CASSPRRESYGYTF. The chain uses TRBV18 and TRBJ1-2; the D is unclear. The CDR3 extends over 14 amino acids. Deletions cut 3 bases from V and 4 bases from J, with 12 bases between. The germline gives CDR1 KGHSH, CDR2 LQKENI.